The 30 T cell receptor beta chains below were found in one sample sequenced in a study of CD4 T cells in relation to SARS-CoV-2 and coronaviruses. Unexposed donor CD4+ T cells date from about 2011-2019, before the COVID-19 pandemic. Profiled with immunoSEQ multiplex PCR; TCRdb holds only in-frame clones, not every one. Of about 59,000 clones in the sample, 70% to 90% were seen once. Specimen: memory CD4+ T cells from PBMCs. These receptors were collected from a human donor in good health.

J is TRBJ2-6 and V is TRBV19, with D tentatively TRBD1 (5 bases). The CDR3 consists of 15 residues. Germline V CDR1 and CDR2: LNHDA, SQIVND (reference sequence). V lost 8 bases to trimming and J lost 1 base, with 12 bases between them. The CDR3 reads CASQGVRSGANVLTF. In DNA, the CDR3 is TGTGCCAGTCAAGGGGTGAGGTCTGGGGCCAACGTCCTGACTTTC.

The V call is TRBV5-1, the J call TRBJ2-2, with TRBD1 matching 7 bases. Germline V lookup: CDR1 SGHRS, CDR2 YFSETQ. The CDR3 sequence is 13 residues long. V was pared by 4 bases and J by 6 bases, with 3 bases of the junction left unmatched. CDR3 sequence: CASSEQGSGELFF. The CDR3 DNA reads TGCGCCAGCAGCGAACAGGGGTCCGGGGAGCTGTTTTTT.

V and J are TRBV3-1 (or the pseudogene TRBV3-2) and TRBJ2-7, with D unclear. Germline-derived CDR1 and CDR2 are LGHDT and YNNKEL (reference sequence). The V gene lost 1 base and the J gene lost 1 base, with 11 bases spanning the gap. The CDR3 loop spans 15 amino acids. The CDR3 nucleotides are TGTGCCAGCAGCCAAGCCGGTCCTAGGTCCTACGAGCAGTACTTC. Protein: CASSQAGPRSYEQYF.

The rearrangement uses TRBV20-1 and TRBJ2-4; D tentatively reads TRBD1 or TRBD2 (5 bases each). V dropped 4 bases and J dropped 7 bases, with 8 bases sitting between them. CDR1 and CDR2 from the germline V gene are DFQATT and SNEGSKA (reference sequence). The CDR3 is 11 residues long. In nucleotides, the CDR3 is TGCAGTGCTACCAGGGAGAACATTCAGTACTTC. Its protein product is CSATRENIQYF.

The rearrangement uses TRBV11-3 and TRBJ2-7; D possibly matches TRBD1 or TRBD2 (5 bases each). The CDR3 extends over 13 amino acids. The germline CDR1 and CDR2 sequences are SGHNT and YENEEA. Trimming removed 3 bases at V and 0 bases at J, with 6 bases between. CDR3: CASSFGTSYEQYF. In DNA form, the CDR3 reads TGTGCCAGCAGCTTCGGGACCTCCTACGAGCAGTACTTC.

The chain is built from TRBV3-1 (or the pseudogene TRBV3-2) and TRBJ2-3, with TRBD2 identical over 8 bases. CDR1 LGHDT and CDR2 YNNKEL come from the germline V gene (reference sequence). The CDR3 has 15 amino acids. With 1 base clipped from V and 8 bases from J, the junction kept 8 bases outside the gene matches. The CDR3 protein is CASSQGSGSGGTQYF. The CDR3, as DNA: TGTGCCAGCAGCCAAGGAAGCGGGAGTGGAGGTACGCAGTATTTT.

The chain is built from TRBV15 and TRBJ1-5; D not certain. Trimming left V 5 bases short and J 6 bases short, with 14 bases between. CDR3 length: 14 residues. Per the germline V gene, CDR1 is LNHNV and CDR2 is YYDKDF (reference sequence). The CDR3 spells CATSGGLVFQPQHF. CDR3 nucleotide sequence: TGTGCCACCAGCGGTGGGTTGGTTTTTCAGCCCCAGCATTTT.

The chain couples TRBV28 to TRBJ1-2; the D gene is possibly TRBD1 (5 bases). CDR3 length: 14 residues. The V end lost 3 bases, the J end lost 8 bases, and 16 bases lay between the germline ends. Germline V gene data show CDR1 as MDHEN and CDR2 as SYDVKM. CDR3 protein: CASSLSGRARGYTF. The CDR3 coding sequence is TGTGCCAGCAGTTTGTCGGGCAGGGCGCGGGGCTACACCTTC.

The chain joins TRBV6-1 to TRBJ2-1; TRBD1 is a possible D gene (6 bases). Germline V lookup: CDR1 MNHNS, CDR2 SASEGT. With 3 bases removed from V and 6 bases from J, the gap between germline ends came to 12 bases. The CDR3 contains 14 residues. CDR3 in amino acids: CASSDLLQGNEQFF. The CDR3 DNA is TGTGCCAGCAGTGACCTCCTACAGGGCAATGAGCAGTTCTTC.

CDR3 amino acids: CATTTSSGRANEQFF. In DNA, the CDR3 is TGTGCCACGACCACATCTAGCGGGAGGGCGAATGAGCAGTTCTTC. The chain carries TRBV11-2 and TRBJ2-1; 12 nucleotides match TRBD2. Germline trimming cut 10 bases from V and 7 bases from J; bases unmatched to any gene: 11. This CDR3 region has 15 residues. CDR1 and CDR2 (germline): SGHAT, FQNNGV.

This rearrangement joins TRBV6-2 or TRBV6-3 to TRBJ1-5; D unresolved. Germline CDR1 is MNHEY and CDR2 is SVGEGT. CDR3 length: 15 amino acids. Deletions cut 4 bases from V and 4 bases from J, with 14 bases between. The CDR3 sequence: CASSFSPARNQPQHF. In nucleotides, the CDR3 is TGTGCCAGCAGTTTTAGTCCCGCCAGGAATCAGCCCCAGCATTTT.

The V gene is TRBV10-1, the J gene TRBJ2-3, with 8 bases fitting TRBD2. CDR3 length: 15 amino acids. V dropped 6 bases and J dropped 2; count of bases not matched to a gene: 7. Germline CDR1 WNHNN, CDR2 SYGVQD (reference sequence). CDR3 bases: TGCGCCAGCAGGGCCGGGACTAGTGCCACAGATACGCAGTATTTT. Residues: CASRAGTSATDTQYF.

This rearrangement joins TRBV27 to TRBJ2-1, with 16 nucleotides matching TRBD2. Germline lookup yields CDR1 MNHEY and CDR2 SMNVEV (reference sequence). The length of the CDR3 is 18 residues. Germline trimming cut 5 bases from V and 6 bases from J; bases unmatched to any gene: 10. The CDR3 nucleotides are TGTGCCAGCAGTCCCCCGGGACTAGCGGGAGGGGTAGGCAATGAGCAGTTCTTC. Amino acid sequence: CASSPPGLAGGVGNEQFF.

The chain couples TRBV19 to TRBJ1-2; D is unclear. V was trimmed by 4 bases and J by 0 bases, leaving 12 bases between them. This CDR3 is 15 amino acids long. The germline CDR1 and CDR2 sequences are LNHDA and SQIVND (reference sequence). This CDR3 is CASSSAGIANYGYTF. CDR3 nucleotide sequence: TGTGCCAGTAGTAGTGCGGGCATAGCTAACTATGGCTACACCTTC. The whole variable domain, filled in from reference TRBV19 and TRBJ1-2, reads DGGITQSPKYLFRKEGQNVTLSCEQNLNHDAMYWYRQDPGQGLRLIYYSQIVNDFQKGDIAEGYSVSREKKESFPLTVTSAQKNPTAFYLCASSSAGIANYGYTFGSGTRLTVV.

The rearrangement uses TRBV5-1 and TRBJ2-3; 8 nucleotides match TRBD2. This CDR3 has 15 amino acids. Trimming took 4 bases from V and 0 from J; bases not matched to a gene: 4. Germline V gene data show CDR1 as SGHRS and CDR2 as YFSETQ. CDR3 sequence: CASSPGGYSTDTQYF. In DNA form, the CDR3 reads TGCGCCAGCAGCCCGGGGGGGTATAGCACAGATACGCAGTATTTT.

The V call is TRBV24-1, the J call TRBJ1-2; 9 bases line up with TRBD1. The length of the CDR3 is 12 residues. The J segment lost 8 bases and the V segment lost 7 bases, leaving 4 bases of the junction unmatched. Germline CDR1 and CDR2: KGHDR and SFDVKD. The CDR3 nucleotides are TGTGCCACCAGGGGACAGGGAGGCGGCTACACCTTC. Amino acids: CATRGQGGGYTF.

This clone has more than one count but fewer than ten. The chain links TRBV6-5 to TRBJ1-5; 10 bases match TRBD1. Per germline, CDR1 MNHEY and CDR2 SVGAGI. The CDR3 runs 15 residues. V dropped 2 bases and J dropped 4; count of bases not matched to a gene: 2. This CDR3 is CASSYGQGGNQPQHF. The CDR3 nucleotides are TGTGCCAGCAGTTACGGACAGGGGGGGAATCAGCCCCAGCATTTT.

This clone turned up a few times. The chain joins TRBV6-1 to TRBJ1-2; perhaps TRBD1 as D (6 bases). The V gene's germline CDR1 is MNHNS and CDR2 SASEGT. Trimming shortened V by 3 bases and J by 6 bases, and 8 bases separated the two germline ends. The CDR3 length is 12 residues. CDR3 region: CASSDQGNGYTF. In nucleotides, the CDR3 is TGTGCCAGCAGTGATCAGGGGAATGGCTACACCTTC.

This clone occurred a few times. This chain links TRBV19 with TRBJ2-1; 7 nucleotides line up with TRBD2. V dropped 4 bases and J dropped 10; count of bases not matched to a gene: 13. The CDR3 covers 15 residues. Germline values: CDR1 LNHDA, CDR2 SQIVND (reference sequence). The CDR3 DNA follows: TGTGCCAGTAGTAGACCGGGACTACCGAGCTGGGAGCAGTTCTTC. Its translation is CASSRPGLPSWEQFF.

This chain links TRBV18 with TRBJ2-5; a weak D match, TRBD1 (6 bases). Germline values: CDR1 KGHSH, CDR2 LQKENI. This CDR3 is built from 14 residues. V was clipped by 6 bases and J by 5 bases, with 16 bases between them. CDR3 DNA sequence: TGTGCCAGCTCCCCCGGGACATCCCGGGAGACCCAGTACTTC. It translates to CASSPGTSRETQYF.

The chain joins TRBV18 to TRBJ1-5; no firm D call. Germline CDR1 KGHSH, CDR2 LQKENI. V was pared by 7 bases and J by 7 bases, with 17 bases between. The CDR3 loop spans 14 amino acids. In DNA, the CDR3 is TGTGCCAGCTTTACCGGGAGCCCGGGACAGCCCCAGCATTTT. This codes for CASFTGSPGQPQHF. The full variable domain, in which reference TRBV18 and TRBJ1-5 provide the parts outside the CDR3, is NAGVMQNPRHLVRRRGQEARLRCSPMKGHSHVYWYRQLPEEGLKFMVYLQKENIIDESGMPKERFSAEFPKEGPSILRIQQVVRGDSAAYFCASFTGSPGQPQHFGDGTRLSIL.

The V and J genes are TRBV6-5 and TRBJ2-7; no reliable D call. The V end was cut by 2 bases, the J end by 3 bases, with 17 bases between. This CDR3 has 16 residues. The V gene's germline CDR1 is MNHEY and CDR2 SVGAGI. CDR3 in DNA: TGTGCCAGCAGTTACGACGCGCCGACGAGAGGCTACGAGCAGTACTTC. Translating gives CASSYDAPTRGYEQYF.

CDR3 sequence reads: CASSEAGGTGGYRPEAFF. For the CDR3, the DNA is TGTGCCAGCAGTGAAGCGGGTGGGACAGGGGGTTATAGGCCTGAAGCTTTCTTT. The rearrangement joins TRBV6-1 to TRBJ1-1; 11 bases agree with TRBD1. J gave up 6 bases and V 0 bases, and 12 bases lay outside the gene matches. Per the germline V gene, CDR1 is MNHNS and CDR2 is SASEGT. The CDR3 runs 18 residues.

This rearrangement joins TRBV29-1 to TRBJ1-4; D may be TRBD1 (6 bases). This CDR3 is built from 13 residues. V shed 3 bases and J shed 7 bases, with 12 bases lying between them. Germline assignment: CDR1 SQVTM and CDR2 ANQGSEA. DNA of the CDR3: TGCAGCGTTGATCCGGGGGCAAGTGAAAAACTGTTTTTT. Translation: CSVDPGASEKLFF. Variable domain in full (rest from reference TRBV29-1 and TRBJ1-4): SAVISQKPSRDICQRGTSLTIQCQVDSQVTMMFWYRQQPGQSLTLIATANQGSEATYESGFVIDKFPISRPNLTFSTLTVSNMSPEDSSIYLCSVDPGASEKLFFGSGTQLSVL.

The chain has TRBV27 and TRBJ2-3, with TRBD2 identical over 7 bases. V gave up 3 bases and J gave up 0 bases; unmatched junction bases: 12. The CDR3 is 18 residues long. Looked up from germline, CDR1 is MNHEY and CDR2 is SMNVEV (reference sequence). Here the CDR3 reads CASSFRLAGIKSTDTQYF. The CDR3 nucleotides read TGTGCCAGCAGTTTTAGGTTAGCGGGTATAAAGAGCACAGATACGCAGTATTTT.

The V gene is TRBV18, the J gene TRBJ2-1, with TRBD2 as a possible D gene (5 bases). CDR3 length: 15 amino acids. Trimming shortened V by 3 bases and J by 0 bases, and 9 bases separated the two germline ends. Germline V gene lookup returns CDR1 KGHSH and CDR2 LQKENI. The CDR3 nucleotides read TGTGCCAGCTCACCCCGGGGAACCTCCTACAATGAGCAGTTCTTC. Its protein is CASSPRGTSYNEQFF. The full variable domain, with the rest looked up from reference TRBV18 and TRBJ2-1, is NAGVMQNPRHLVRRRGQEARLRCSPMKGHSHVYWYRQLPEEGLKFMVYLQKENIIDESGMPKERFSAEFPKEGPSILRIQQVVRGDSAAYFCASSPRGTSYNEQFFGPGTRLTVL.

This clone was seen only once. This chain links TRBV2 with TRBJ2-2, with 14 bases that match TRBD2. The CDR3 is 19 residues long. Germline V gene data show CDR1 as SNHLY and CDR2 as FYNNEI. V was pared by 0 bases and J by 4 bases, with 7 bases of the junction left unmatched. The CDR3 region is CASSEAGTSGSRSTGELFF. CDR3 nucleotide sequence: TGTGCCAGCAGTGAAGCTGGGACTAGCGGGAGTCGTAGCACCGGGGAGCTGTTTTTT.

CDR3 sequence (DNA): TGTGCCAGCAGCCAAGCATACGGTTCCTACGAGCAGTACTTC. Translated: CASSQAYGSYEQYF. V is TRBV3-1 (or the pseudogene TRBV3-2) and J is TRBJ2-7; D unresolved. Trimming took 1 base from V and 1 from J, leaving 8 bases between them. The germline CDR1 and CDR2 sequences are LGHDT and YNNKEL (reference sequence). The CDR3 has 14 residues.

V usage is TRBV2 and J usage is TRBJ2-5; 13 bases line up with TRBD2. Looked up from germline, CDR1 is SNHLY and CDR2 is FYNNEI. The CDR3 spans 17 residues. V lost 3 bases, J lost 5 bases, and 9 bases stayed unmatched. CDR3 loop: CASSDAGTSGTRETQYF. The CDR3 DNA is TGTGCCAGCAGTGACGCCGGGACTAGCGGGACGAGGGAGACCCAGTACTTC.

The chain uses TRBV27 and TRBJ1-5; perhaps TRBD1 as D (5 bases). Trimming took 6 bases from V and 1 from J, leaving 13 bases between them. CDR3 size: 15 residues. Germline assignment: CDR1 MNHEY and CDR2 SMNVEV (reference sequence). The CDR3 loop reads CASRASTVSNQPQHF. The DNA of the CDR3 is TGTGCCAGCAGAGCGTCGACAGTAAGCAATCAGCCCCAGCATTTT.